The rows below give T cell receptor beta chains drawn from one sample of a study of control samples from healthy donors and cancer patients. Clones were sequenced by immunoSEQ multiplex PCR, and TCRdb holds only the in-frame ones, with some missing. Of around 170,000 clones detected, just over 85% appear once; the ten largest clones hold nearly 5%. The sequenced sample was blood. All receptors come from a woman in her 30s in good health. Each CDR3 is given with its conserved first and last residue.

j_gene	v_gene	CDR3aa
TRBJ2-2	TRBV18	CASSPRTGDTGELFF
TRBJ2-1	TRBV10-2	CASSGIAEGNEQFF
TRBJ1-1	TRBV28	CASIGQGGENTEAFF
TRBJ1-2	TRBV5-1	CASSFRDDFRQAPNYGYTF
TRBJ2-3	TRBV5-5	CASSLRSGTATDTQYF
TRBJ2-1	TRBV9	CASSVTPGSNEQFF
TRBJ1-4	TRBV27	CASSPRFNEKLFF
TRBJ2-3	TRBV7-9	CASRIAGTSTDTQYF
TRBJ1-2	TRBV29-1	CSVDSYGYTF
TRBJ1-3	TRBV2	CASTAGNTIYF
TRBJ2-2	TRBV7-9	CASSLEDLGELFF